This section outlines one TCR beta chain sequence together with its context. The data belong to a study of blood T cell repertoires in COVID-19. Here immunoSEQ multiplex PCR was the method, and the copy in TCRdb shows in-frame clones only, minus some. Of tens of thousands of clones listed, about 89% are singletons. The trim removed 4 bases at V and 7 bases at J, leaving 11 bases unmatched. The length of the CDR3 is 16 residues. CDR1 is KGHDR and CDR2 is SFDVKD in the germline V gene. V and J are TRBV24-1 and TRBJ2-2; 7 nucleotides match TRBD2. This clonotype was sampled from a human donor in a cohort sampled during active COVID-19. Sequenced: peripheral blood. The DNA of the CDR3 is TGTGCCACCAGTGACCGTATTCCGGGAGGCGTCGGGGAGCTGTTTTTT. Its protein is CATSDRIPGGVGELFF.